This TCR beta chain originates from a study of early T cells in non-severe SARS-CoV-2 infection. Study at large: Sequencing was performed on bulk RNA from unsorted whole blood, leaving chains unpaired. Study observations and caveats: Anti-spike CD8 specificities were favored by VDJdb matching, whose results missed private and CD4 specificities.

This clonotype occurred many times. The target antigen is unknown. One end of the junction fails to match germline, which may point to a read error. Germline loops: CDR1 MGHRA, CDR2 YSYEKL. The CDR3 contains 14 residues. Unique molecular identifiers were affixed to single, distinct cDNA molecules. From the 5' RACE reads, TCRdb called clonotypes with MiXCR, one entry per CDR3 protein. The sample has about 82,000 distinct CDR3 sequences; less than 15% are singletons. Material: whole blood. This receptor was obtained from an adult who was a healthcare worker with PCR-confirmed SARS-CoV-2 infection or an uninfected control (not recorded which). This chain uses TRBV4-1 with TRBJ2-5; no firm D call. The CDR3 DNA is TGCGCCAGCAGTCAAGGCCTTCTAAAGGAGACCCAGTACTTC. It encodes CASSQGLLKETQYF.